These 8 T cell receptor beta chains came from one sample sequenced in a study of CD8 T cells in Susac syndrome. The authors reverse transcribed roughly 0.5 to 1 ug RNA with random hexamers. TCRdb used MiXCR to reprocess the immunoSEQ multiplex PCR reads, holding one entry per CDR3 protein. Of about 120,000 distinct CDR3 sequences in the sample, about nine tenths are singletons; the top ten hold around 0.14%. The sequenced sample consisted of CD4+ T cells from PBMCs. All receptors derive from a human donor in good health.

This clonotype came up once. The chain is built from TRBV29-1 and TRBJ1-1, with TRBD1 as a possible D gene (6 bases). Trimming cost V 1 base and J 3 bases, with 9 bases left between them. Germline V CDR1 and CDR2: SQVTM, ANQGSEA. The CDR3 loop spans 13 amino acids. This CDR3 reads CSVEAGVDTEAFF. The CDR3 nucleotides read TGCAGCGTTGAAGCAGGGGTGGACACTGAAGCTTTCTTT.

The J gene is TRBJ2-5, the V gene TRBV27; TRBD2 is a possible D gene (6 bases). The germline V gene has CDR1 MNHEY and CDR2 SMNVEV (reference sequence). V gave up 2 bases and J gave up 1 base, with 11 bases separating them. This CDR3 has 15 residues. The CDR3 sequence is CASSLRPGGQETQYF. The CDR3 DNA reads as TGTGCCAGCAGTTTACGGCCCGGGGGCCAAGAGACCCAGTACTTC.

About this clonotype: An end of the junction does not agree with germline; a read error may underlie this. This rearrangement joins TRBV10-3 to TRBJ2-6; the D call may be TRBD1 or TRBD2 (6 bases each). Germline V CDR1 and CDR2: ENHRY, SYGVKD. This CDR3 has 16 amino acids. DNA of the CDR3: TGTGCCATCGGTGAGGGGGAGGTGCCTGGGGCCAACGTCCTGACTTTC. This translates into CAIGEGEVPGANVLTF.

The gene calls are TRBV7-3 and TRBJ1-5; D unresolved. CDR3 length equals 14 residues. Germline V CDR1 and CDR2: SGHTA, FQGTGA. V lost 5 bases and J lost 3, with 11 bases in between. CDR3 sequence (DNA): TGTGCCAGCAGCCCCCAATTAGACAATCAGCCCCAGCATTTT. Translated, it gives CASSPQLDNQPQHF.

The chain joins TRBV9 to TRBJ2-3; maybe TRBD1 (6 bases). V was clipped by 4 bases and J by 4 bases, with 22 bases between them. The CDR3 runs 17 residues. Per the germline V gene, CDR1 is SGDLS and CDR2 is YYNGEE. CDR3 DNA sequence: TGTGCCAGCAGCCCTCAAATCGGACAGAAGGTCCCAGATACGCAGTATTTT. It codes for CASSPQIGQKVPDTQYF.

In its sample, this clonotype was seen once. The J gene is TRBJ2-7, the V gene TRBV19; D remains unclear. Per the germline V gene, CDR1 is LNHDA and CDR2 is SQIVND (reference sequence). This CDR3 spans 13 amino acids. With 5 bases removed from V and 1 base from J, the gap between germline ends came to 9 bases. Written as DNA, the CDR3 is TGTGCCAGTAGTTGGCAGAGATCCTACGAGCAGTACTTC. Protein product: CASSWQRSYEQYF.

The V call is TRBV6-5, the J call TRBJ2-7; D may be TRBD2 (5 bases). The CDR3 length is 13 residues. Trimming shortened V by 6 bases and J by 6 bases, and 15 bases separated the two germline ends. From germline, CDR1 is MNHEY and CDR2 SVGAGI. The CDR3 sequence: CASRTPSGSEQYF. As DNA, the CDR3 is TGTGCCAGCAGAACACCCAGCGGAAGCGAGCAGTACTTC.

The V call is TRBV7-2, the J call TRBJ2-7; D is possibly TRBD1 (6 bases). With 5 bases removed from V and 0 bases from J, the gap between germline ends came to 20 bases. The germline gives CDR1 SGHTA, CDR2 FQGNSA. CDR3 length equals 17 residues. CDR3 DNA sequence: TGTGCCAGCAGCCCGGGCGAAGGCAGGGGCCTCTCCTACGAGCAGTACTTC. As protein: CASSPGEGRGLSYEQYF.